This T cell receptor beta chain originates from a study of T cell responses to AZD1222 COVID-19 vaccine. TCRdb keeps only in-frame clones here, not all; method: immunoSEQ multiplex PCR. The table lists fewer than 100,000 clones, around 89% of them singletons. The CDR3 has 16 residues. CDR1 and CDR2 from the germline V gene are MNHEY and SMNVEV (reference sequence). Trimming at V came to 5 bases and at J to 4 bases, leaving 13 bases not matched to a gene. This TCR derives from an adult in good health. The sample here was peripheral blood, taken on day 0 of AZD1222 vaccination. The rearrangement joins TRBV27 to TRBJ2-7; 8 nucleotides match TRBD1. In DNA, the CDR3 is TGTGCCAGCAGTCAGGGACAGGTTGGAATCCAATACGAGCAGTACTTC. Encoded protein: CASSQGQVGIQYEQYF.